This T cell receptor beta chain was retrieved from a study of T cell responses to AZD1222 COVID-19 vaccine. Findings of the study overall: Regions 160-218 and 743-854 dominated among vaccine-associated CD4 TCRs spanning spike. Clonal diversity was possibly underestimated, and white British individuals and females predominated among donors. Spike-specific TCR breadth and depth grew following two AZD1222 doses.

In the case of this clone: Its target is unknown.

Produced via immunoSEQ multiplex PCR; TCRdb's table is partial and in-frame only. The profile shows around 99,000 clones, about 92% of them singletons. Germline CDR1 and CDR2: SGHRS and YFSETQ. This CDR3 spans 17 amino acids. V lost 0 bases and J 5 bases, leaving 17 bases between the germline ends. The rearrangement links TRBV5-1 to TRBJ2-2; tentative D call: TRBD2 (6 bases). The clonotype comes from an adult who received the AZD1222 COVID-19 vaccine. Source: peripheral blood, taken 28 days after the second AZD1222 dose. The CDR3 loop reads CASSLGDWRARTGELFF. CDR3 bases: TGCGCCAGCAGCTTGGGGGACTGGAGAGCGAGAACCGGGGAGCTGTTTTTT.